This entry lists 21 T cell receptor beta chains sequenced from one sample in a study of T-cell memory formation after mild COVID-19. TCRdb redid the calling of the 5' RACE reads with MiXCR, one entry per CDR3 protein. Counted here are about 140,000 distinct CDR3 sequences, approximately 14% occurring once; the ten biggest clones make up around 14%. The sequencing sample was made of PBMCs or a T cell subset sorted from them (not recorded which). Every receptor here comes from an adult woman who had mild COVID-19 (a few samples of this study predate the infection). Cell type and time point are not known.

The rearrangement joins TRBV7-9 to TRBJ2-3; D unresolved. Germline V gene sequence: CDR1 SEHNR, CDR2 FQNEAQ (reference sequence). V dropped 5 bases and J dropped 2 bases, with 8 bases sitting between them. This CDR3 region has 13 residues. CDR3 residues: CASSPQNTDTQYF. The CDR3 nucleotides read TGTGCCAGCAGCCCCCAGAACACAGATACGCAGTATTTT.

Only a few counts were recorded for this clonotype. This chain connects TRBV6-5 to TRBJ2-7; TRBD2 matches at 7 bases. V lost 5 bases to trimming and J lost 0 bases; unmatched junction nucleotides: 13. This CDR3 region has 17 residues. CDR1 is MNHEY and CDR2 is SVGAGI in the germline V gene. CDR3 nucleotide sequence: TGTGCCAGCAGTAACCTACCGATCGGGGGGAGCTCCTACGAGCAGTACTTC. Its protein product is CASSNLPIGGSSYEQYF.

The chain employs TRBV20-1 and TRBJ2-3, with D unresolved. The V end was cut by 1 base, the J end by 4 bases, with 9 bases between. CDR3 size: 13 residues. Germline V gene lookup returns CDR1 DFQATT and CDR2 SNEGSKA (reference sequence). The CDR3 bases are TGCAGTGCTAGAGGGGTGGAAGCAGATACGCAGTATTTT. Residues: CSARGVEADTQYF.

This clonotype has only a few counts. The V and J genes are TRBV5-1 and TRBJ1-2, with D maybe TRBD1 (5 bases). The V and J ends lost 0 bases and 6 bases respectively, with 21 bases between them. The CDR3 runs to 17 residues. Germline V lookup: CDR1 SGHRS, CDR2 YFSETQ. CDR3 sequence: CASSLGPGKELGDGYTF. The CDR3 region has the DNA TGCGCCAGCAGCTTGGGGCCAGGGAAAGAACTCGGGGATGGCTACACCTTC.

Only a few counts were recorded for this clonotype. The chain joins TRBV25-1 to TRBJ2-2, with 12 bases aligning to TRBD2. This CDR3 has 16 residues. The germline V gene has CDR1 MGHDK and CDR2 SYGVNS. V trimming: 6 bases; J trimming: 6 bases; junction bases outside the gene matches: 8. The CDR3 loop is CASRASGGGLSGELFF. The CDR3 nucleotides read TGTGCCAGCAGAGCTAGCGGGGGGGGCCTTTCCGGGGAGCTGTTTTTT.

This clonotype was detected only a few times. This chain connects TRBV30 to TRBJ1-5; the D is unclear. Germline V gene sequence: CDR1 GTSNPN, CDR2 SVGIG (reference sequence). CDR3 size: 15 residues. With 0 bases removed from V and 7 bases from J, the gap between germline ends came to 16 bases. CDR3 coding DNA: TGTGCCTGGAGTGTAAAACCGGCGTTTGCCCAGCCCCAGCATTTT. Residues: CAWSVKPAFAQPQHF.

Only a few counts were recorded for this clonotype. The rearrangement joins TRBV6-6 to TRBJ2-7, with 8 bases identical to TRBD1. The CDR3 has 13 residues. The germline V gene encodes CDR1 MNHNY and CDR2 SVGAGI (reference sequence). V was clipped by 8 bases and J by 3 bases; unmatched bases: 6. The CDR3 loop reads CASADREDYEQYF. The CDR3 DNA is TGTGCCAGCGCGGACAGGGAAGACTACGAGCAGTACTTC.

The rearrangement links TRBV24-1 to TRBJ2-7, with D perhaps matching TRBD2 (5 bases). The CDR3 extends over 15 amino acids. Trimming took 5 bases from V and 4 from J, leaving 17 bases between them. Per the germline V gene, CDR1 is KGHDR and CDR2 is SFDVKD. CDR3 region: CATSGGYLGEYEQYF. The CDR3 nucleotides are TGTGCCACCAGTGGAGGGTACCTCGGGGAATACGAGCAGTACTTC.

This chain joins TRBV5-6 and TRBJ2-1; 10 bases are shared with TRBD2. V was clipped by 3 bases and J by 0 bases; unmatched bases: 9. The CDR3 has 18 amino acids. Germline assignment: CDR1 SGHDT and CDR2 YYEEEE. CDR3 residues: CASSYTGTSVNSYNEQFF. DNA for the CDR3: TGTGCCAGCAGCTATACTGGGACTAGCGTGAACTCCTACAATGAGCAGTTCTTC.

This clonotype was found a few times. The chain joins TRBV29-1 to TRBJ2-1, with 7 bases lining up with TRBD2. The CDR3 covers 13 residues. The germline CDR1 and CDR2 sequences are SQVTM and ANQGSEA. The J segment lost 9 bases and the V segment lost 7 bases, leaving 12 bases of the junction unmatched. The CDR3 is CSGGTIDRGEQFF. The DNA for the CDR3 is TGCAGCGGCGGGACTATCGATAGGGGTGAGCAGTTCTTC.

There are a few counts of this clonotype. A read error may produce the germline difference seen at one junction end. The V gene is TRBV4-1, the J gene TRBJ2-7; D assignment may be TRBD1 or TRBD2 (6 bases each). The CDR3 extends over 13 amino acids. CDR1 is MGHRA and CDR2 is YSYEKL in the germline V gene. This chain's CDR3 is CSSSQEGGREQYF. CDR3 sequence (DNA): TGCTCCAGCAGCCAAGAGGGGGGCCGCGAGCAGTACTTC.

The CDR3 DNA sequence: TGTGCCAGCAGCGTAGAGGACGTTTCCTACGAGCAGTACTTC. Protein: CASSVEDVSYEQYF. The chain couples TRBV9 to TRBJ2-7; D ambiguous. Per the germline V gene, CDR1 is SGDLS and CDR2 is YYNGEE. This CDR3 comprises 14 residues. The germline V and J ends were trimmed by 0 bases and 1 base, with 8 bases remaining between them.

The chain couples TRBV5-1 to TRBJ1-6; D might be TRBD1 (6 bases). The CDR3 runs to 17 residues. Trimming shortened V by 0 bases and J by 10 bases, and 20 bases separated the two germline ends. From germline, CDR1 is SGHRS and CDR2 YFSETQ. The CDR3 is CASSLAPQGPDVSPLHF. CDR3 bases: TGCGCCAGCAGCTTGGCACCACAGGGACCAGACGTCTCACCCCTCCACTTT. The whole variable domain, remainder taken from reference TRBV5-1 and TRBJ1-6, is KAGVTQTPRYLIKTRGQQVTLSCSPISGHRSVSWYQQTPGQGLQFLFEYFSETQRNKGNFPGRFSGRQFSNSRSEMNVSTLELGDSALYLCASSLAPQGPDVSPLHFGNGTRLTVT.

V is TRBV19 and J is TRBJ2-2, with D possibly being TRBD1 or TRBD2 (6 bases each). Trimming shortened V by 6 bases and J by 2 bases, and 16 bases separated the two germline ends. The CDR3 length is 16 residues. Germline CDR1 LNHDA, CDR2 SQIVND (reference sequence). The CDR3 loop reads CASRSKGGRNTGELFF. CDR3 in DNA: TGTGCCAGTAGGTCCAAGGGGGGTAGAAACACCGGGGAGCTGTTTTTT.

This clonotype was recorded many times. Written as DNA, the CDR3 is TGTGCCAGCACCGACTCCAATGAGCAGTTCTTC. This encodes CASTDSNEQFF. The chain recombines TRBV28 with TRBJ2-1; the D is unclear. The germline CDR1 and CDR2 sequences are MDHEN and SYDVKM. Trimming removed 7 bases from V and 6 bases from J, with 7 bases in between. The CDR3 sequence is 11 residues long.

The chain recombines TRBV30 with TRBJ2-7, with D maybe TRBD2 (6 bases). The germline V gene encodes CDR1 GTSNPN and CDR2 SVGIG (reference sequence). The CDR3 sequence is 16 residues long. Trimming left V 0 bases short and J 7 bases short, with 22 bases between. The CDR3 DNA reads TGTGCCTGGAGTGTCGTACCGGGGGTCCCTCTGGGGGAGCAGTACTTC. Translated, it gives CAWSVVPGVPLGEQYF.

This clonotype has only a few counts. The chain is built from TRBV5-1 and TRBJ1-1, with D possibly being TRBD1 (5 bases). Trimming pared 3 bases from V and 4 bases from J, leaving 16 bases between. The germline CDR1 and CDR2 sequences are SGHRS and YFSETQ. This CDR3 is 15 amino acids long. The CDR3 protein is CASSSEGSRSTEAFF. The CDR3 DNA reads TGCGCCAGCAGCTCGGAGGGGTCCCGGAGCACTGAAGCTTTCTTT. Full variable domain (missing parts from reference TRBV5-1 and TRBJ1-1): KAGVTQTPRYLIKTRGQQVTLSCSPISGHRSVSWYQQTPGQGLQFLFEYFSETQRNKGNFPGRFSGRQFSNSRSEMNVSTLELGDSALYLCASSSEGSRSTEAFFGQGTRLTVV.

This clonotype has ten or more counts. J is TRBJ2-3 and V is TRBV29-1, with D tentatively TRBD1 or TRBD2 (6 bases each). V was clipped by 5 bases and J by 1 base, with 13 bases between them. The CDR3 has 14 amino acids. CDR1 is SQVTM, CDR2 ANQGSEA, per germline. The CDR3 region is CSVLQGGRTDTQYF. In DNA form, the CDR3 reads TGCAGCGTTCTCCAAGGGGGGCGCACAGATACGCAGTATTTT.

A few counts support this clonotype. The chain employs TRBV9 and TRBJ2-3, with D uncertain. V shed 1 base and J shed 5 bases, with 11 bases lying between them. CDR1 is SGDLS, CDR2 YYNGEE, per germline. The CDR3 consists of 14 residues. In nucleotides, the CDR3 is TGTGCCAGCAGCGTATGGGGTCTAGAAGATACGCAGTATTTT. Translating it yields CASSVWGLEDTQYF.

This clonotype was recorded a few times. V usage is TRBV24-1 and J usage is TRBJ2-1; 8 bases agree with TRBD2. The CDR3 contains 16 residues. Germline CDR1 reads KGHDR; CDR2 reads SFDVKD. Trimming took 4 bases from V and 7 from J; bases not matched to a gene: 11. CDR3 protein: CATSDESAGGRNEQFF. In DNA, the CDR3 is TGTGCCACCAGTGACGAGTCGGCGGGAGGAAGGAATGAGCAGTTCTTC.

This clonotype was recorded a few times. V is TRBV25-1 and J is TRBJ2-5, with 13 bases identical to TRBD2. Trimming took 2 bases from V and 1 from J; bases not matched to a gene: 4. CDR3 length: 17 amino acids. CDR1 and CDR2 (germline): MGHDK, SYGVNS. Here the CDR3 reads CASSEGGTSGAQETQYF. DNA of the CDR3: TGTGCCAGCAGTGAAGGGGGGACTAGCGGGGCCCAAGAGACCCAGTACTTC.